This entry features one TCR beta chain sequence. The antigen is unknown. The data originate from a study of response to subunit inactivated influenza vaccine. TCRdb ran MiXCR on the RT-PCR reads and lists one entry per CDR3 protein. The table shows about 650,000 distinct CDR3 sequences, with less than 15% occurring only once. Study-wide results and limits: The authors suggested that every seasonal influenza vaccination recruits few new T cells.

The germline CDR1 and CDR2 sequences are SGHAT and FQNNGV. Trimming left V 3 bases short and J 0 bases short, with 23 bases between. This CDR3 is built from 19 residues. The receptor's source is a man aged 50-59 years who received an inactivated influenza vaccine. This specimen consisted of PBMCs from blood, obtained approximately 15 days before vaccination. This rearrangement joins TRBV11-2 to TRBJ2-5; D perhaps matches TRBD2 (5 bases). The CDR3 coding sequence is TGTGCCAGCAGCTTCGGGCAGAAGGACTGGACCTCAAACCAAGAGACCCAGTACTTC. Its protein product is CASSFGQKDWTSNQETQYF.